The clone carrying this TCR beta chain was counted only a few times. This sample was taken from a study of patients and donors after allogeneic stem cell transplantation. CDR3 length: 14 residues. CDR1 and CDR2 from the germline V gene are SNHLY and FYNNEI. Trimming stripped 4 bases from V and 3 bases from J, with 12 bases between. TCRdb fed the RT-PCR reads into MiXCR, producing one record per CDR3 protein. Here the sample spans roughly 960,000 distinct CDR3 sequences, about a sixth being singletons. The chain links TRBV2 to TRBJ1-1, with D perhaps TRBD1 (6 bases). The sequence derives from a human donor who was either an allogeneic HSCT recipient or a stem cell or donor lymphocyte infusion donor (not recorded which). It is not recorded whose cells these are; they may come from a transplant donor. Source material: blood, either unsorted or a sorted T cell fraction (not recorded which). CDR3 sequence (DNA): TGTGCCAGCAGTGGAGACAGGCCCGACACTGAAGCTTTCTTT. Translating gives CASSGDRPDTEAFF.